These T cell receptor beta chains were read from a single sample in a study of CD8 T cells in Susac syndrome. TCRdb called the immunoSEQ multiplex PCR reads again in MiXCR, with one record for every CDR3 protein. The sample lists around 220,000 distinct CDR3 sequences; 92% were seen once. Sample: CD8+ T cells from PBMCs. These receptors all stem from a human donor with multiple sclerosis. CDR3s include the opening cysteine and the closing phenylalanine or tryptophan. The order of the fields is V gene, CDR3 length, J gene, D gene, clone size, CDR3 protein, CDR3 DNA. D genes are given only for firm matches. The size field is filled for only some rows; it gives once, few, many or a size class.

TRBV15	16	TRBJ2-3	.	.	CATSGDSLLPTDTQYF	TGTGCCACCAGCGGAGACTCCTTACTCCCCACAGATACGCAGTATTTT
TRBV7-9	16	TRBJ2-7	TRBD1	.	CASSLDPGTGTYEQYF	TGTGCCAGCAGCTTAGACCCCGGGACAGGGACCTACGAGCAGTACTTC
TRBV4-1	14	TRBJ1-1	.	.	CASSHLYLTTEAFF	TGCGCCAGCAGCCATTTATATTTAACCACTGAAGCTTTCTTT
TRBV19	14	TRBJ1-5	.	.	CASSIPAADQPQHF	TGTGCCAGTAGTATACCGGCAGCCGATCAGCCCCAGCATTTT
TRBV7-9	16	TRBJ2-7	.	.	CASSKSPGASSYEQYF	TGTGCCAGCAGTAAATCCCCAGGAGCCAGCTCCTACGAGCAGTACTTC
TRBV5-1	13	TRBJ1-4	.	once	CAVRAGEDEKLFF	TGCGCCGTGAGGGCAGGAGAGGACGAAAAACTGTTTTTT
TRBV4-3	15	TRBJ2-7	.	.	CASSQGRDYSYEQYF	TGCGCCAGCAGCCAAGGGCGCGACTACTCCTACGAGCAGTACTTC
TRBV13	14	TRBJ2-1	TRBD2	.	CASSSGSVYNEQFF	TGTGCCAGCAGTAGCGGGAGCGTTTACAATGAGCAGTTCTTC
TRBV30	15	TRBJ2-3	TRBD1	.	CAWSGNRGPSDTQYF	TGTGCCTGGAGTGGCAACAGGGGGCCATCAGATACGCAGTATTTT
TRBV3-1	15	TRBJ2-3	.	.	CASSQEGAETDTQYF	TGTGCCAGCAGCCAAGAGGGCGCGGAAACAGATACGCAGTATTTT
TRBV11-2	14	TRBJ2-3	.	.	CASSQQGPTDTQYF	TGTGCCAGCAGCCAACAGGGACCCACAGATACGCAGTATTTT
TRBV15	14	TRBJ1-1	.	.	CATSTETTNTEAFF	TGTGCCACCAGCACCGAGACAACTAACACTGAAGCTTTCTTT
TRBV7-9	14	TRBJ1-1	.	.	CASSPTAVDTEAFF	TGTGCCAGCAGCCCCACAGCGGTGGACACTGAAGCTTTCTTT
TRBV4-3	16	TRBJ2-5	TRBD1	.	CASSQTGTGRGETQYF	TGCGCCAGCAGCCAAACCGGGACAGGGAGGGGAGAGACCCAGTACTTC
TRBV27	13	TRBJ2-7	.	.	CASSLTILYEQYF	TGTGCCAGCAGTCTGACCATCCTCTACGAGCAGTACTTC
TRBV6-5	15	TRBJ1-4	TRBD1	.	CASSWTGGGNEKLFF	TGTGCCAGCAGTTGGACAGGGGGCGGGAATGAAAAACTGTTTTTT
TRBV4-2	18	TRBJ2-5	TRBD2	once	CASSQGVLAGPRQETQYF	TGTGCCAGCAGCCAAGGAGTACTAGCGGGCCCCCGTCAAGAGACCCAGTACTTC
TRBV10-3	14	TRBJ2-3	.	.	CAISGSGVADTQYF	TGTGCCATCAGTGGGTCGGGAGTAGCAGATACGCAGTATTTT
TRBV11-3	13	TRBJ2-7	.	.	CASSLAPTGEQYF	TGTGCCAGCAGCTTAGCCCCTACGGGAGAGCAGTACTTC
TRBV27	14	TRBJ2-7	.	.	CASSLKGHPYEQYF	TGTGCCAGCAGTTTAAAGGGACACCCCTACGAGCAGTACTTC
TRBV27	17	TRBJ2-2	TRBD2	.	CASAPLSSGSNTGELFF	TGTGCCTCAGCCCCCCTTTCTAGCGGATCGAACACCGGGGAGCTGTTTTTT
TRBV2	12	TRBJ1-1	.	.	CASSGVYTEAFF	TGTGCCAGCAGTGGGGTGTACACTGAAGCTTTCTTT
TRBV4-3	15	TRBJ2-7	.	few	CASSQDLRGSYEQYF	TGCGCCAGCAGCCAAGATCTGCGGGGATCCTACGAGCAGTACTTC
TRBV12-3/TRBV12-4	15	TRBJ1-4	TRBD1	.	CASTSLGQGIGKLFF	TGTGCCAGCACCTCGCTGGGACAGGGTATCGGAAAACTGTTTTTT
TRBV30	11	TRBJ1-6	.	.	CAWSGRTATGF	TGTGCCTGGAGTGGCCGGACCGCCACCGGCTTT
TRBV13	15	TRBJ2-1	.	.	CASSLVGLSGNEQFF	TGTGCCAGCAGCTTAGTTGGGCTTAGCGGCAATGAGCAGTTCTTC